Below are 27 T cell receptor beta chains sequenced from a single sample in a study of T cell responses to AZD1222 COVID-19 vaccine. Using immunoSEQ multiplex PCR, the repertoire was profiled, and TCRdb retains in-frame clones only, with some absent. The sample carries about 110,000 clones, approximately 91% recorded once. Sequences were derived from peripheral blood, sampled on day 0 of AZD1222 vaccination. Receptors originate from an adult in good health.

The chain joins TRBV5-4 to TRBJ2-5, with D possibly TRBD2 on 6 matching bases. CDR1 SGHNT and CDR2 YYREEE come from the germline V gene (reference sequence). The V end was cut by 3 bases, the J end by 1 base, with 16 bases between. The CDR3 sequence is 16 residues long. The CDR3 loop is CASSSPYGRTQETQYF. The CDR3 nucleotides are TGTGCCAGCAGCTCCCCCTACGGGAGAACCCAAGAGACCCAGTACTTC.

The chain uses TRBV6-1 and TRBJ2-1; D tentatively fits TRBD1 or TRBD2 (6 bases each). Trimming stripped 3 bases from V and 15 bases from J, with 24 bases between. Germline CDR1 reads MNHNS; CDR2 reads SASEGT. The CDR3 is 15 amino acids. The CDR3 DNA sequence: TGTGCCAGCAGTGATTCGGGGGCTAGCGCTAATTTAGGGTTCTTC. Translated: CASSDSGASANLGFF.

The chain joins TRBV5-1 to TRBJ1-1; tentatively, D is TRBD1 (6 bases). Looked up from germline, CDR1 is SGHRS and CDR2 is YFSETQ. The CDR3 is 14 amino acids. V shed 4 bases and J shed 3 bases, with 13 bases lying between them. As DNA, the CDR3 is TGCGCCAGCAGCGGGGGCCACGCGGACACTGAAGCTTTCTTT. Translation gives CASSGGHADTEAFF.

The V and J genes are TRBV7-2 and TRBJ2-1; no clear D. The CDR3 covers 15 residues. V was shortened by 5 bases and J by 4 bases, with 15 bases between the two germline ends. CDR1 is SGHTA and CDR2 is FQGNSA in the germline V gene. CDR3 sequence (DNA): TGTGCCAGCAGCCCCAAGGGTTTCGGTTACAATGAGCAGTTCTTC. Translated: CASSPKGFGYNEQFF.

The chain combines TRBV30 with TRBJ2-7; 9 nucleotides align to TRBD1. Germline CDR1 GTSNPN, CDR2 SVGIG (reference sequence). The ends lost 8 bases at V and 2 bases at J; junction bases unmatched: 4. The CDR3 is made up of 12 amino acids. The CDR3 DNA follows: TGTGCCGTGACAGGGGGTACCTACGAGCAGTACTTC. This codes for CAVTGGTYEQYF.

This chain joins TRBV18 and TRBJ2-7; 10 positions agree with TRBD2. Germline V gives CDR1 KGHSH, CDR2 LQKENI. The CDR3 runs 15 residues. The trim removed 1 base at V and 9 bases at J, leaving 9 bases unmatched. The CDR3 loop is CASSPQASGSGTQYF. Written as DNA, the CDR3 is TGTGCCAGCTCACCACAGGCTAGCGGGAGCGGTACGCAGTACTTC.

The gene calls are TRBV11-3 and TRBJ1-1; 7 bases align to TRBD1. With 5 bases clipped from V and 10 bases from J, the junction kept 7 bases outside the gene matches. Germline values: CDR1 SGHNT, CDR2 YENEEA. This CDR3 region has 12 residues. CDR3 sequence reads: CASSRQGARAFF. CDR3 in DNA: TGTGCCAGCAGCCGACAGGGAGCCAGAGCTTTCTTT.

The chain joins TRBV6-5 to TRBJ1-2; D ambiguous. In germline, CDR1 is MNHEY, CDR2 SVGAGI. This CDR3 spans 13 amino acids. The V gene lost 1 base and the J gene lost 6 bases, with 9 bases spanning the gap. CDR3 sequence (DNA): TGTGCCAGCAGTTACTTAGGGCTGGATGGCTACACCTTC. It is translated as CASSYLGLDGYTF.

The chain combines TRBV4-1 with TRBJ1-6, with D perhaps matching TRBD1 (5 bases). The CDR3 is 16 amino acids. The V gene's germline CDR1 is MGHRA and CDR2 YSYEKL. Trimming pared 4 bases from V and 9 bases from J, leaving 19 bases between. The CDR3 bases are TGCGCCAGCAGCCGCATGGGCGGCAGGGAAGCTTCACCCCTCCACTTT. Amino acids: CASSRMGGREASPLHF.

This sequence joins TRBV6-5 and TRBJ1-1; 8 bases are a match to TRBD1. The CDR3 covers 14 residues. The V gene's germline CDR1 is MNHEY and CDR2 SVGAGI. V was clipped by 4 bases and J by 3 bases; unmatched bases: 4. The CDR3 DNA reads TGTGCCAGCAGTTCGGGACAGGTCTACACTGAAGCTTTCTTT. It specifies CASSSGQVYTEAFF.

The CDR3 region has the DNA TGTGCCAGCAGTTTCATGGTCGATCAGCCCCAGCATTTT. Protein product: CASSFMVDQPQHF. The V gene is TRBV12-3 or TRBV12-4, the J gene TRBJ1-5; no definite D call. The CDR3 sequence is 13 residues long. The V end lost 3 bases, the J end lost 5 bases, and 8 bases lay between the germline ends.

The V call is TRBV28, the J call TRBJ1-5; D might be TRBD1 (6 bases). Germline V lookup: CDR1 MDHEN, CDR2 SYDVKM. The V end lost 9 bases, the J end lost 1 base, and 10 bases lay between the germline ends. The CDR3 totals 13 residues. The CDR3 reads CASWDMSNQPQHF. As DNA, the CDR3 is TGTGCCAGTTGGGACATGAGCAATCAGCCCCAGCATTTT. Drawing the rest from reference TRBV28 and TRBJ1-5, the complete variable domain is DVKVTQSSRYLVKRTGEKVFLECVQDMDHENMFWYRQDPGLGLRLIYFSYDVKMKEKGDIPEGYSVSREKKERFSLILESASTNQTSMYLCASWDMSNQPQHFGDGTRLSIL.

This clone was counted once. This rearrangement joins TRBV12-3 or TRBV12-4 to TRBJ1-2, with TRBD1 as a possible D gene (5 bases). This CDR3 region has 12 residues. Trimming took off 4 bases at V and 8 bases at J, with 11 bases between the two ends. CDR3 bases: TGTGCCAGCAGTTCAGGGTGGCGAGGCTACACCTTC. Protein product: CASSSGWRGYTF.

V is TRBV24-1 and J is TRBJ2-2; 11 bases agree with TRBD2. The V gene end was trimmed by 2 bases and the J gene end by 0 bases; junction bases not matched to a gene: 1. The CDR3 consists of 17 residues. The germline V gene encodes CDR1 KGHDR and CDR2 SFDVKD. Here the CDR3 DNA reads TGTGCCACCAGTGATTCGGGACTAGCGGCGAACACCGGGGAGCTGTTTTTT. Residues: CATSDSGLAANTGELFF.

DNA of the CDR3: TGTGCCAGCAGTCGAGGGACTAGCGGGGGGCTCGGAACCTACGAGCAGTACTTC. This sequence encodes CASSRGTSGGLGTYEQYF. The gene calls are TRBV6-6 and TRBJ2-7, with TRBD2 identical over 15 bases. The ends lost 5 bases at V and 2 bases at J; junction bases unmatched: 10. There are 18 residues in the CDR3. The germline V gene encodes CDR1 MNHNY and CDR2 SVGAGI (reference sequence).

This chain connects TRBV4-1 to TRBJ2-1, with D possibly matching TRBD2 (6 bases). The germline CDR1 and CDR2 sequences are MGHRA and YSYEKL. The CDR3 sequence is 14 residues long. With 4 bases removed from V and 4 bases from J, the gap between germline ends came to 11 bases. The CDR3: CASSRDLTYNEQFF. DNA for the CDR3: TGCGCCAGCAGCCGGGACTTGACTTACAATGAGCAGTTCTTC.

The J gene is TRBJ1-3, the V gene TRBV3-1 (or the pseudogene TRBV3-2); 9 positions agree with TRBD1. J lost 7 bases, V lost 3 bases, and 4 bases had no gene match. Germline-derived CDR1 and CDR2 are LGHDT and YNNKEL (reference sequence). The CDR3 consists of 14 residues. CDR3 protein: CASSHGTGHNTIYF. CDR3 bases: TGTGCCAGCAGCCACGGGACAGGGCACAACACCATATATTTT.

The chain links TRBV12-2 to TRBJ1-1; the D segment call TRBD1 is taken from the table without a DNA check. TRBV12-2 is a documented pseudogene. The CDR3 length is 16 residues. CDR3 in DNA: TGTGCAAGTCGCTTAGTGTTGACAGGGACATACACTGAAGCTTTCTTT. It is translated as CASRLVLTGTYTEAFF.

The chain couples TRBV10-3 to TRBJ1-3, with a possible D match to TRBD1 (5 bases). The germline CDR1 and CDR2 sequences are ENHRY and SYGVKD. The CDR3 is 15 amino acids. The V and J ends lost 6 bases and 4 bases respectively, with 16 bases between them. CDR3 amino acids: CAISQTRDGGNTIYF. In DNA, the CDR3 is TGTGCCATCAGCCAAACCAGGGATGGCGGAAACACCATATATTTT.

The chain carries TRBV5-1 and TRBJ2-1; the match to TRBD2 covers 8 bases. This CDR3 is 16 amino acids long. Unmatched junction bases numbered 2, after V lost 0 bases and J lost 0 bases. Germline CDR1 and CDR2: SGHRS and YFSETQ. CDR3 loop: CASSLDGTSSYNEQFF. The CDR3 DNA reads as TGCGCCAGCAGCTTGGATGGGACTAGCTCCTACAATGAGCAGTTCTTC. Based on the CDR3 plus reference TRBV5-1 and TRBJ2-1, the full variable domain is KAGVTQTPRYLIKTRGQQVTLSCSPISGHRSVSWYQQTPGQGLQFLFEYFSETQRNKGNFPGRFSGRQFSNSRSEMNVSTLELGDSALYLCASSLDGTSSYNEQFFGPGTRLTVL.

Only one count was recorded for this clone. This chain links TRBV10-3 with TRBJ1-1; 8 bases agree with TRBD1. The V gene end was trimmed by 4 bases and the J gene end by 5 bases; junction bases not matched to a gene: 3. This CDR3 contains 13 residues. Germline loops: CDR1 ENHRY, CDR2 SYGVKD. CDR3 nucleotides: TGTGCCATCAGTGCAGGGGGCTTGACTGAAGCTTTCTTT. It codes for CAISAGGLTEAFF.

The V and J genes are TRBV5-1 and TRBJ2-1; the D gene is possibly TRBD1 (5 bases). Trimming took off 0 bases at V and 7 bases at J, with 14 bases between the two ends. The CDR3 consists of 15 residues. The V gene's germline CDR1 is SGHRS and CDR2 YFSETQ. CDR3 region: CASSLEAGAGNEQFF. The CDR3 DNA sequence: TGCGCCAGCAGCTTGGAGGCTGGGGCCGGGAATGAGCAGTTCTTC.

The chain has TRBV20-1 and TRBJ1-2; TRBD1 aligns across 8 bases. The CDR3 is 12 amino acids. V lost 3 bases and J lost 6; bases outside the gene matches: 3. The germline V gene encodes CDR1 DFQATT and CDR2 SNEGSKA (reference sequence). The CDR3 sequence: CSASTGGNGYTF. The CDR3 bases are TGCAGTGCTAGTACAGGGGGAAATGGCTACACCTTC.

V usage is TRBV6-6 and J usage is TRBJ2-1; D gene unclear. CDR3 size: 14 residues. The ends were cut back, 2 bases at V and 8 bases at J, with 13 bases in the middle. Germline V gene sequence: CDR1 MNHNY, CDR2 SVGAGI (reference sequence). CDR3 region: CASSYPGRSDEQFF. The CDR3 region has the DNA TGTGCCAGCAGTTACCCCGGACGGTCCGATGAGCAGTTCTTC.

This chain links TRBV18 with TRBJ2-1; TRBD2 matches 11 bases. V lost 2 bases to trimming and J lost 7 bases; unmatched junction nucleotides: 7. CDR1 is KGHSH, CDR2 LQKENI, per germline. The CDR3 runs to 16 residues. The CDR3 coding sequence is TGTGCCAGCTCACCAAGGCTAGCGGGAGGTAAAAATGAGCAGTTCTTC. It codes for CASSPRLAGGKNEQFF.

The genes are TRBV10-2 and TRBJ2-3; D not resolved. The CDR3 runs to 16 residues. V was clipped by 10 bases and J by 1 base, with 21 bases between them. Per the germline V gene, CDR1 is WSHSY and CDR2 is SAAADI. The CDR3 DNA reads as TGCGCCATCTGTGGACGCAATGGGCTGGGCACAGATACGCAGTATTTT. Amino acid sequence: CAICGRNGLGTDTQYF.

A few counts support this clone. CDR3 region: CASSLAWTTGDTQYF. CDR3 nucleotides: TGTGCCAGCAGCTTAGCTTGGACGACGGGAGATACGCAGTATTTT. The chain couples TRBV7-9 to TRBJ2-3; D gene unclear. The CDR3 is made up of 15 amino acids. V gave up 0 bases and J gave up 5 bases, with 12 bases separating them. CDR1 and CDR2 from the germline V gene are SEHNR and FQNEAQ (reference sequence).